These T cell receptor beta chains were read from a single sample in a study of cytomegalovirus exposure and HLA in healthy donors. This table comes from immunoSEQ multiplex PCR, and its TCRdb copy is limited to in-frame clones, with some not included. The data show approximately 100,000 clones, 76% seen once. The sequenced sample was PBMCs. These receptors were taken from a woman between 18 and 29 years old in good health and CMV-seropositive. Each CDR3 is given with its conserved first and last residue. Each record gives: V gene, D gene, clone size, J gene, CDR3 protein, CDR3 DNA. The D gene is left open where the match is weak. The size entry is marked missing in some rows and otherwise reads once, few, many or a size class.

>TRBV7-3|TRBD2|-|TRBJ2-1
CASSLTSGSLNEQFF
TGTGCCAGCAGCTTAACGAGCGGGAGCTTAAATGAGCAGTTCTTC
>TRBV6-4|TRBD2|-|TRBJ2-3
CATERGWGTDTQYF
TGTGCCACCGAGCGGGGTTGGGGCACAGATACGCAGTATTTT
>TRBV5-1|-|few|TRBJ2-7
CASRRTADEQYF
TGCGCCAGCAGGCGGACAGCCGACGAGCAGTACTTC
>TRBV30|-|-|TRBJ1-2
CAWSGGPRGYTF
TGTGCCTGGAGTGGAGGGCCTCGTGGCTACACCTTC
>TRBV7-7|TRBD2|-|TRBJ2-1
CASSLRGGEGAYNEQFF
TGTGCTAGCAGCCTACGCGGGGGGGAGGGGGCCTACAATGAGCAGTTCTTC
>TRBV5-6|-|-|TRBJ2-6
CASSSTGRSGANVLTF
TGTGCCAGCAGCTCAACAGGGCGCTCTGGGGCCAACGTCCTGACTTTC
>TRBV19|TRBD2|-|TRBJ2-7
CASSMGRRGRTYEQYF
TGTGCCAGTAGTATGGGTAGGCGCGGGAGGACCTACGAGCAGTACTTC
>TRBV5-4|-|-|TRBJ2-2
CASSLAPPMGAYTGELFF
TGTGCCAGCAGCTTGGCGCCTCCTATGGGGGCTTACACCGGGGAGCTGTTTTTT
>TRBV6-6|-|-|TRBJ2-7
CASSGVNPYEQYF
TGTGCCAGCAGCGGGGTTAACCCATACGAGCAGTACTTC
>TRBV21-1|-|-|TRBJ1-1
CASVGGNYTEAFF
TGTGCCAGCGTGGGGGGGAACTACACTGAAGCTTTCTTT
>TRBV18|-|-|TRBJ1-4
CASSPRRNEKLFF
TGTGCCAGCTCACCTCGGAGGAATGAAAAACTGTTTTTT
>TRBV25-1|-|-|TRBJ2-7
CASGRGYEQYF
TGTGCCAGCGGGAGAGGGTACGAGCAGTACTTC
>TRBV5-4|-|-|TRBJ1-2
CASSFLSQAHYGYTF
TGTGCCAGCAGCTTTCTCTCCCAGGCCCACTATGGCTACACCTTC
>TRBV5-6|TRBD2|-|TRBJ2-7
CASSSTQLAGEYEQYF
TGTGCCAGCAGCTCAACACAACTAGCGGGAGAATACGAGCAGTACTTC
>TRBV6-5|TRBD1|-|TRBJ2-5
CARKYGTGLQETQYF
TGTGCCAGGAAATATGGGACAGGCCTTCAAGAGACCCAGTACTTC
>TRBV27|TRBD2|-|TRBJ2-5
CASRPLPGLAGVETQYF
TGTGCCAGCAGACCCCTTCCGGGACTAGCGGGAGTAGAGACCCAGTACTTC
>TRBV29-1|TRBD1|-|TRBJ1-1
CSVSDRGLGDTEAFF
TGCAGCGTTTCGGACAGGGGGCTTGGAGACACTGAAGCTTTCTTT
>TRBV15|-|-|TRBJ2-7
CATSRDRAGSEQYF
TGTGCCACCAGCAGAGATCGGGCGGGATCCGAGCAGTACTTC
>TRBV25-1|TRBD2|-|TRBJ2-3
CASSGTSGSSTDTQYF
TGTGCCAGCAGTGGGACTAGCGGATCTAGCACAGATACGCAGTATTTT
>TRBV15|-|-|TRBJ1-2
CATSRDQGRGNYGYTF
TGTGCCACCAGCAGAGATCAGGGCAGGGGAAACTATGGCTACACCTTC
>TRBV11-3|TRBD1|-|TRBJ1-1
CASSLRQGANTEAFF
TGTGCCAGCAGCTTACGACAGGGGGCGAACACTGAAGCTTTCTTT
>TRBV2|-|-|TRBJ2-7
CASLTSYEQYF
TGTGCCAGCCTGACATCCTACGAGCAGTACTTC
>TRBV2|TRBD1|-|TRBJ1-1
CASGGTGVLTEAFF
TGTGCCAGTGGCGGGACAGGGGTGTTGACTGAAGCTTTCTTT
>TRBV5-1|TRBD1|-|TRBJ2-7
CASSTGQHSYEQYF
TGCGCCAGCAGCACGGGACAGCACTCCTACGAGCAGTACTTC
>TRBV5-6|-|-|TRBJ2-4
CASSLNLAKNIQYF
TGTGCCAGCAGCTTGAACTTAGCCAAAAACATTCAGTACTTC
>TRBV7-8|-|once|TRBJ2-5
CASSSFHKTQETQYF
TGTGCCAGCAGCTCGTTCCACAAAACCCAAGAGACCCAGTACTTC
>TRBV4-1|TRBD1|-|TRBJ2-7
CASSQPTGSSEQYF
TGCGCCAGCAGCCAACCGACAGGGTCTAGCGAGCAGTACTTC
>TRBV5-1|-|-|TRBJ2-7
CASSLQDYEQYF
TGCGCCAGCAGCTTGCAGGACTACGAGCAGTACTTC
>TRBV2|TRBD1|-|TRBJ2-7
CAITQGNTYEQYF
TGTGCCATCACACAGGGGAATACCTACGAGCAGTACTTC
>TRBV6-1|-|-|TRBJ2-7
CASKHGQAYEQYF
TGTGCCAGCAAACATGGGCAGGCTTACGAGCAGTACTTC
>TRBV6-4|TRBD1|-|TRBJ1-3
CASRQGSGNTIYF
TGTGCCAGCAGACAGGGGTCTGGAAACACCATATATTTT
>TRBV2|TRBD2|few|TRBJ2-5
CASRGGLAGETQYF
TGTGCCAGCAGGGGGGGACTAGCGGGCGAGACCCAGTACTTC
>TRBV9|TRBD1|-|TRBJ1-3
CASSAGQGAGGNTIYF
TGTGCCAGCAGCGCCGGCCAGGGGGCCGGTGGAAACACCATATATTTT
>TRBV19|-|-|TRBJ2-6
CASSIVAAGANVLTF
TGTGCCAGTAGTATAGTGGCCGCTGGGGCCAACGTCCTGACTTTC
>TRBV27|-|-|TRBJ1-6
CASSLGTYNSPLHF
TGTGCCAGCAGTTTAGGGACATATAATTCACCCCTCCACTTT
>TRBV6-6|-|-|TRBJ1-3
CASREEGRNTIYF
TGTGCCAGCAGGGAGGAAGGAAGAAACACCATATATTTT
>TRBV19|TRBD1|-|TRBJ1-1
CATSRGRGQAMKEAFF
TGTGCCACTTCTAGAGGACGGGGACAGGCCATGAAGGAAGCTTTCTTT
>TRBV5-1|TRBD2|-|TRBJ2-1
CASSFRTSGGTYNEQFF
TGCGCCAGCAGCTTCCGGACTAGCGGGGGTACCTACAATGAGCAGTTCTTC
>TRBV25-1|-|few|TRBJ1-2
CASSEPGENYGYTF
TGTGCCAGCAGTGAACCCGGGGAAAACTATGGCTACACCTTC
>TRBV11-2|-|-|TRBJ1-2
CASSFGGAGGYGYTF
TGTGCCAGCAGCTTCGGGGGAGCAGGTGGCTATGGCTACACCTTC
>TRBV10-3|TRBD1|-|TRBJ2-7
CAISESNRGANEQYF
TGTGCCATCAGTGAGTCGAACAGGGGGGCGAACGAGCAGTACTTC
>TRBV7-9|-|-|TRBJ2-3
CASSLGGGASTDTQYF
TGTGCCAGCAGCTTAGGCGGGGGCGCTAGCACAGATACGCAGTATTTT
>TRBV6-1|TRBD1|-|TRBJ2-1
CASWTGWDHEQFF
TGTGCCAGCTGGACAGGGTGGGACCATGAGCAGTTCTTC
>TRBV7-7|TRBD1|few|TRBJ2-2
CASSPDRGTGELFF
TGTGCCAGCAGCCCCGACAGGGGCACCGGGGAGCTGTTTTTT
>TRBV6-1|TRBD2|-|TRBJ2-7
CASSPLGREYF
TGTGCCAGCAGTCCCCTCGGGAGGGAGTACTTC
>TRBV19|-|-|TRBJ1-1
CASSFREEFATEAFF
TGTGCCAGTAGTTTCCGGGAGGAGTTTGCCACTGAAGCTTTCTTT
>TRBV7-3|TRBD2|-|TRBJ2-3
CASSTAGVGTDTQYF
TGTGCCAGCAGCACCGCGGGAGTGGGAACAGATACGCAGTATTTT
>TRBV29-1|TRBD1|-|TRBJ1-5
CSVRQGGGNQPQHF
TGCAGCGTTCGTCAAGGGGGCGGGAATCAGCCCCAGCATTTT
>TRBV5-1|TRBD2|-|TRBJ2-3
CASSSGLAPHTDTQYF
TGCGCCAGCAGCTCCGGACTAGCGCCCCACACAGATACGCAGTATTTT
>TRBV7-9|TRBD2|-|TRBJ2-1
CASRPPGAGAPGNEQFF
TGTGCCAGCAGGCCCCCGGGAGCGGGGGCCCCAGGGAATGAGCAGTTCTTC
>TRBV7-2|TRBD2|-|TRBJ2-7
CASLRSGRAEEQYF
TGTGCCAGCCTTCGGAGCGGGAGGGCGGAAGAGCAGTACTTC
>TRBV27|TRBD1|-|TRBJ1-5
CASSLRGQGARSNQPQHF
TGTGCCAGCAGTTTACGGGGACAGGGGGCGAGAAGCAATCAGCCCCAGCATTTT
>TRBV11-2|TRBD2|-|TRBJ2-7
CASSGTSGGRSYEQYF
TGTGCCAGCAGCGGAACTAGCGGGGGGCGCTCCTACGAGCAGTACTTC